The T cell receptor (beta chain) described here comes from a study of cytomegalovirus exposure and HLA in healthy donors listed by TCRdb under 2017. Regarding the research as a whole: An earlier analysis of 587 of the donors reported about 300 Gb of sequence data and 90 million to 120 million unique TCR beta sequences obtained from roughly 170 million T cells. Approximately 300 gigabases of sequencing data and around 80 million unique TCR sequences made up an early release that covered several hundred HLA-typed donors. The genetic ancestry cluster associated with self-reported Caucasian donors included 80% to 90% of the 350 to 500 genotyped donors. The study was designed to test whether signatures of past pathogen exposure could be identified by cataloging public T cell receptors. The study profiled the T cell repertoires of 500 to 800 subjects by immunosequencing and related them to cytomegalovirus serostatus. In addition to the first cohort of 650 to 800 subjects, a separate validation cohort of 130 or so different subjects was used. High-throughput TCR immunosequencing, statistical association of individual TCRs with disease status, and machine learning were combined to predict cytomegalovirus infection status. A later analysis re-examined previously published TCR beta repertoires from hundreds of donors and added high-resolution HLA genotyping to investigate patterns of TCR occurrence. Rather than using new phenotypic data, the later analysis identified candidate immune exposures from TCR beta sequences and from how often those sequences occurred across donors. To decide whether each TCR beta V gene segment behaved as functional or pseudogenic, an earlier analysis of over 500 of the donors relied on high-throughput TCR beta sequencing. Donor age, sex, ethnicity and CMV serostatus were collected together with the repertoire data. A later genetic analysis used genome-wide SNP genotypes for about three fifths of the 666 donors, treating that subset as a discovery cohort. All discovery cohort repertoires had been generated using a single sequencing platform. Class I and class II HLA loci were covered by the typing at four-digit resolution. The number of typed donors differed by locus: roughly 629-630 for A, B, C, DRB1 and DQB1; approximately 530 for DQA1; 606 for DPA1; and some 430 for DPB1. Because of strong linkage in the cohort, a handful of DR-DQ haplotypes were treated as single units for association and clustering. Among some 410 genotyped donors of the cohort, an average of about 240,000 unique TCR beta nucleotide sequences were sequenced per donor, roughly a sixth of them non-productive. The paper as a whole reports these results and caveats: A later analysis found that TCR association rates varied across HLA loci, with DRB1 alleles showing the most associated TCRs and HLA-C alleles the fewest. Correlated functional status among segregating V segments might reflect linkage disequilibrium, but an unknown experimental factor could not be ruled out. The cohort was sequenced for TCR beta chains only, and without alpha or paired-chain data the features that could be detected were limited. Most CMV-associated TCR beta chains appeared to be HLA-restricted in a later analysis, and the HLA associations seemed to be driven largely by CMV exposure. The only immune exposure information available for the cohort was CMV serostatus. A total of 150 or so TCR beta chains were listed by the study as associated with cytomegalovirus. Sequencing depth was assumed to be roughly uniform across donors in the presence/absence analyses, though that assumption may not hold. A later analysis reported that several top co-occurrence clusters appeared linked to parvovirus B19, influenza, CMV and Epstein-Barr virus. In a later genetic analysis, a missense DCLRE1C variant was associated with V-gene and J-gene trimming of TCR beta chains, and the association was replicated in an independent cohort. Specific HLA alleles were associated with more than 15,000 TCR beta sequences at a false discovery rate of 0.05 in a later analysis. When HLA alleles, especially DR and DQ, strongly co-occurred, TCR associations were difficult to assign to individual alleles. Some IMGT-functional V segments, including TRBV6-2 and TRBV6-3, could not be distinguished by the 87-base-pair reads and were therefore excluded. HLA typing was unavailable for some donors at each locus, so association tests used only the typed subset. While some public TCRs were present in many individuals, most TCR sequences turned up only very rarely across donors. Compared with equally common non-associated chains, HLA-associated TCR beta chains in a later analysis were more clonally expanded and had lower generation probabilities. Cytomegalovirus status was reported to be diagnosed by the classifier with high specificity and sensitivity in both the original and validation cohorts. According to the authors, the approach could potentially be generalized to other disease states and immunological phenotypes. Three of the identified cytomegalovirus-associated TCR beta chains were confirmed in vitro to be specific for cytomegalovirus antigens. A group of highly shared sequence variants was considered likely to be a technical artifact of the sequencing pipeline. The earlier analysis of nearly 600 of the donors excluded approximately 17 rarely observed V segments, including chromosome 9 orphons, because counts were too low. An earlier analysis of approximately 500 of the donors showed that most TCR beta V segments appeared in productive rearrangements either about 87% or about 30% of the time, which broadly matched IMGT annotations. A further reported finding was that TCR beta sequences accurately predicted the HLA-A and HLA-B alleles for most subjects in the first cohort. In a later genetic analysis, fewer N-insertions in productive TCRs were reported among donors in an Asian-associated ancestry cluster than the roughly 710-donor mean.

CDR1 SGHDN and CDR2 FVKESK are derived from the germline V gene. The CDR3 holds 15 amino acids from the cysteine to the phenylalanine. This entry keeps only the CDR3 DNA: 45 bases, framed from base 1. The junction shows trimming of 5 bases on V and 4 bases on J, and the gene matches do not reach 6 bases of it. The library came from the immunoSEQ multiplex PCR assay. The multiplex PCR relied on a mix of 60 forward primers for TCR Vbeta segments and 13 reverse primers for TCR Jbeta segments. The CDR3 region of rearranged TCR beta genes was amplified from genomic DNA with a multiplex PCR assay. The amplified TCR beta libraries were sequenced on the Illumina HiSeq System as 87-base-pair reads. Concerning the study's data processing: A later analysis tallied tens of millions of unique TCR beta chains across the approximately 670 repertoires, and 10 million to 11 million of those chains were shared by two or more donors. Raw reads were error-corrected and collapsed into unique sequences with a nearest-neighbor algorithm that merged closely related sequences to remove PCR and sequencing errors. To assign V, D and J gene segments, CDR3 sequences were aligned to IMGT reference sequences. For a sequence to be retained, a match of at least six nucleotides to both a V gene segment and a J gene segment was required. A rearrangement was called productive if the CDR3 had no stop codons and remained in frame with V and J, and every other rearrangement was called non-productive. Following IMGT convention, CDR3 was defined as the stretch from the second conserved V-encoded cysteine up to the conserved J-encoded phenylalanine. Sequences without an unambiguous match to a single V gene segment were excluded from the earlier analysis of about 600 of the donors. An earlier analysis of 550 to 650 of the donors classified V segments as functional when productive rearrangements were above 56.7% and as segregating when the standard deviation between donors was above 5%. A statistical classification framework was built to diagnose cytomegalovirus status from the catalog of TCR beta chain sequences. In a later analysis, V and J genes were assigned by comparing TCR nucleotide sequences against IMGT/GENE-DB human TR gene sequences. A later analysis assigned CDR3 sequences and most-parsimonious VDJ recombination scenarios with the TCRdist pipeline. A later analysis defined each TCR beta chain by its CDR3 amino acid sequence plus V-gene family, and excluded reads lacking a unique V-gene family. A later analysis removed nearly 600 highly shared, low-generation-probability nucleotide sequences to deal with suspected cross-contamination and a sequencing artifact. For each public chain, a later analysis derived a clonal expansion index from normalized ranks of inferred template counts within each repertoire. Generation probabilities in a later analysis came from a VDJ recombination model fitted to out-of-frame rearrangements, and those results were checked against IGoR. A later analysis scored TCR-TCR, TCR-HLA and TCR-CMV co-occurrence with hypergeometric tests, applying a repertoire-size bias correction to TCR pairs. In a later analysis, false discovery rates were estimated by permuting HLA or CMV assignments 20 times. In a later analysis, co-occurring TCRs were grouped with DBSCAN, and TCRdist sequence similarity was added when clustering was performed within HLA-allele-positive subsets. For co-occurrence clustering, repertoires with fewer than 30,000 or more than 120,000 public chains were excluded, along with 5 or 6 repertoires with anomalous nucleotide sharing. This immuneACCESS table, as held by TCRdb, lists in-frame sequences with V and J called but not all clones. Of the missing ones, under half trace to an unresolved V gene in checked studies; the others have no known cause. V and J calls and clone size are those listed in that table; D and trimming were worked out from the DNA. For this sample there are approximately 180,000 clones; over 60% appear just once. The top ten constitute less than 1.1% of the sample.

In total, over 600 healthy bone marrow donors made up the cohort. At the time of sampling, all cohort members were nominally healthy, though unrecorded immune exposures were likely present. The donor was CMV seronegative and was included in the group of 352 seronegative cohort members. A peripheral blood sample was provided by each donor, and peripheral blood mononuclear cells were used for TCR beta sequencing. Genomic DNA was extracted from the blood cell samples with the Qiagen DNeasy Blood Extraction Kit. Comment on this clone: The target of this receptor is not known. No quality values exist for individual bases; no much larger clone is one base distant.

This TCR was recovered from a woman aged 40 to 50 in good health and CMV-seronegative. The chain links TRBV14 with TRBJ1-5, with TRBD1 matching 9 junction bases. The sample consisted of PBMCs. At the DNA level, the sequence is TGTGCCAGCAGCAACCGGACAGGGGAAAATCAGCCCCAGCATTTT. This encodes CASSNRTGENQPQHF. The full variable domain, with segments outside the CDR3 supplied by the reference TRBV14 and TRBJ1-5 proteins, appears as EAGVTQFPSHSVIEKGQTVTLRCDPISGHDNLYWYRRVMGKEIKFLLHFVKESKQDESGMPNNRFLAERTGGTYSTLKVQPAELEDSGVYFCASSNRTGENQPQHFGDGTRLSIL.